A single T cell receptor (beta chain) is shown here with its context. No antigen is known for it. Base qualities are missing; no much larger clone stands one base away. Using the deep immunoSEQ assay, TCR CDR3 regions were amplified from genomic DNA by multiplex PCR. For each cell subset, the extracted genomic DNA was distributed evenly across all wells of several immunoSEQ 96-well plates, and each plate served as one replicate. Each replicate PCR for sorted subsets received around 200 ng genomic DNA, equal to tens of thousands of T cell genomes. Purified libraries were measured with a Qubit 3.0 fluorometer, size-checked on a Bioanalyzer 2100, and measured again with the KAPA Library Quantification kit. Every immunoSEQ 96-well plate was sequenced on a dedicated single-read 150-cycle Illumina NextSeq 550 flow cell. For the original study's pipeline: Because only junctional sequences without quality scores were contained in the immunoSEQ output, filtering matching that applied to full-length reads could not be performed. To assign V/J genes and CDR3, sequences were annotated using PyIR, a Python wrapper for IgBLAST v1.9, with IMGT germline references. Any read was removed if the V/J assignment was weak (E-value above 1e-6), the CDR3 was missing, or the read contained stop codons, out-of-frame junctions, or ambiguous translated residues. V3J clonotypes were defined as sequences sharing the same inferred V gene, J gene, and CDR3 amino acid sequence. The percentage overlap between two repertoires was calculated by dividing the number of shared unique clonotypes by the size of the smaller repertoire. Repertoire richness was assessed with RTK rarefaction, the Chao1 estimator, and Recon v2.1 estimates of unobserved clonotypes. Generation probabilities for all TCRbeta clonotypes obtained by the gDNA method from a handful of donors were computed using OLGA. TCRdb retrieved this table from immuneACCESS and kept in-frame rearrangements only. Not all clones are present; in checked studies, unresolved V genes account for under half, and no reason is known for the remainder. Clone size and V and J calls were adopted from that table, with D and trimming inferred from the DNA. The sample data list millions of clones, and 90% to 95% of these were observed just once. The ten largest clones take up 0.39% of the sample.

The data were obtained in a study of shared clonotypes between healthy human individuals (dated by TCRdb to the early 2020s). A note on the overall study: Three men and a couple of women, aged 18 to 49 years, made up the cohort. To increase sequencing depth and limit assay-specific biases, different laboratories used diverse techniques to prepare libraries and sequence TCR repertoires. Each donor's leukapheresis produced roughly between roughly 0.9 and 9 billion PBMCs. Blood TCR repertoires of a handful of healthy adults were deeply sequenced to estimate repertoire size and the extent of clonotype sharing between individuals. For each donor, CD4 naive and CD4 memory were each run on three plates, CD8 naive on two plates, and CD8 memory on one plate. General findings and caveats noted by the study authors: Larger estimated clonotype richness was generally found for naive subsets than for memory subsets. Based on pairwise subsampling, the degree of clonotype sharing among donors was expected to be affected by sequencing depth. Higher generation probabilities were observed for clonotypes shared by all four sorted-subset donors than for non-shared clonotypes. Rarefaction of sorted-subset datasets indicated incomplete sequencing despite the large sequencing depth. Sampling was restricted to blood, and TCR repertoires in tissues likely differ from the TCR repertoires found in blood. When a handful of donors were compared, the shared fraction of clonotypes was about 5% for naive CD4, about 4% for naive CD8, 2.3% for memory CD4, and 0.35% to 0.4% for memory CD8. Because the study included a small number of donors, the genetic and exposure-history diversity represented was limited.

The donors were healthy, HIV-negative adults with no recently reported acute infections or vaccinations. Every donor was a Caucasian adult living in Nashville, Tennessee, USA. Magnetic negative selection was used to enrich CD4+ T cells, after which naive cells were positively selected on CD45RA and the negative fraction became the memory subset. Blood was obtained by leukapheresis, after which PBMCs were separated by Ficoll-Histopaque density gradient centrifugation and cryopreserved in liquid nitrogen vapor phase. Analytical flow cytometry was used to check the purity and quantity of every magnetically sorted T cell population. Each sorted fraction had its genomic DNA isolated and then quantified by UV absorbance on a Nanodrop 2000c. Including the terminal cysteine and phenylalanine, the CDR3 comprises 14 residues. Only CDR3 DNA remains: 42 bases, in frame from the first base. The germline V gene yields MNHEY for CDR1 and SVGAGI for CDR2. Between the V and J ends, shortened by 6 bases and 3 bases respectively, the junction contains 12 bases.

This TCR was recovered from a man between 18 and 29 years old in good health. Some clones in this sample may be carry-over from other donors' samples. Sequenced material: naive CD4+ T cells from PBMCs. The meaning of the sample's cell subset or site label: CD45RA+ positively selected. This chain joins TRBV6-5 to TRBJ1-5, with the D gene too uncertain to name. CDR3 region: CASSPRANNQPQHF. The DNA reads as follows: TGTGCCAGCAGCCCCAGAGCTAACAATCAGCCCCAGCATTTT.